A single sample gave rise to the 24 T cell receptor beta chains below, sequenced in a study of identical twins. MiXCR, applied by TCRdb to the 5' RACE reads, yields one record per CDR3 protein. This table holds more than 600,000 distinct CDR3 sequences, 15% to 20% found once. These data are also associated with another study on T cells expressing NK-cell markers.

The sequenced sample was PBMCs. All receptors derive from a woman aged 18-29 years in good health.

This clonotype appeared a few times. The chain employs TRBV20-1 and TRBJ2-5; possibly TRBD2 for D (7 bases). Between the trimmed V and J ends, which lost 6 bases and 1 base, there was a span of 15 bases. From germline, CDR1 is DFQATT and CDR2 SNEGSKA (reference sequence). The CDR3 has 14 residues. Here the CDR3 reads CSAWGAGAQETQYF. As DNA, the CDR3 is TGCAGTGCCTGGGGGGCGGGGGCCCAAGAGACCCAGTACTTC.

V and J are TRBV7-9 and TRBJ2-2; no firm D call. CDR3 length: 14 residues. V shed 1 base and J shed 7 bases, with 10 bases lying between them. Germline CDR1 reads SEHNR; CDR2 reads FQNEAQ (reference sequence). The CDR3 nucleotides read TGTGCCAGCAGCTTAGTCGGAGTCGTCGGGGAGCTGTTTTTT. Translated: CASSLVGVVGELFF.

This clonotype showed up just a few times. V usage is TRBV27 and J usage is TRBJ2-7, with D unclear. V dropped 0 bases and J dropped 6 bases, with 12 bases sitting between them. Germline CDR1 MNHEY, CDR2 SMNVEV (reference sequence). This CDR3 has 14 residues. As DNA, the CDR3 is TGTGCCAGCAGTTTATCAGTCAGTCAGGCCGAGCAGTACTTC. Translation gives CASSLSVSQAEQYF.

The rearrangement links TRBV3-1 to TRBJ2-1, with TRBD2 matching over 10 bases. CDR3 length: 16 amino acids. Germline-derived CDR1 and CDR2 are LGHDT and YNNKEL (reference sequence). Trimming took 1 base from V and 10 from J; bases not matched to a gene: 10. In DNA, the CDR3 is TGTGCCAGCAGCCAAGGTTGGGCTAGCGGGGGTGGAGAGCAGTTCTTC. Its translation: CASSQGWASGGGEQFF.

This clonotype was detected a few times. The DNA of the CDR3 is TGTGCCAGCAGCTTATTCATGGTTGAGCAGTTCTTC. Translating gives CASSLFMVEQFF. The rearrangement uses TRBV7-2 and TRBJ2-1, with D uncertain. CDR1 and CDR2 from the germline V gene are SGHTA and FQGNSA. Trimming took 2 bases from V and 9 from J, leaving 8 bases between them. The CDR3 has 12 residues.

Ten or more counts support this clonotype. This chain links TRBV20-1 with TRBJ1-1; no definite D call. With 5 bases removed from V and 5 bases from J, the gap between germline ends came to 15 bases. The length of the CDR3 is 13 residues. Germline CDR1 is DFQATT and CDR2 is SNEGSKA (reference sequence). CDR3 protein: CSAPKDPQTEAFF. The CDR3 coding sequence is TGCAGTGCTCCCAAGGACCCCCAGACTGAAGCTTTCTTT.

This chain connects TRBV20-1 to TRBJ2-3; no firm D call. The CDR3 covers 12 residues. The germline V gene encodes CDR1 DFQATT and CDR2 SNEGSKA (reference sequence). Trimming removed 4 bases from V and 6 bases from J, with 11 bases in between. For the CDR3, the DNA is TGCAGTGCTATAAGGGCGCCTGATACGCAGTATTTT. It codes for CSAIRAPDTQYF.

This clonotype is judged medium-sized. The chain recombines TRBV5-1 with TRBJ2-7; 7 nucleotides align to TRBD2. The V gene's germline CDR1 is SGHRS and CDR2 YFSETQ. V trimming: 0 bases; J trimming: 4 bases; junction bases outside the gene matches: 7. The CDR3 has 15 residues. This CDR3 is CASSLEPGLPYEQYF. CDR3 nucleotide sequence: TGCGCCAGCAGCTTGGAACCGGGACTACCTTACGAGCAGTACTTC.

V usage is TRBV5-1 and J usage is TRBJ2-5; no reliable D call. Trimming left V 2 bases short and J 2 bases short, with 10 bases between. Germline lookup yields CDR1 SGHRS and CDR2 YFSETQ. CDR3 size: 14 residues. The CDR3 nucleotides are TGCGCCAGCAGCTTAAGAGTCAGTCAAGAGACCCAGTACTTC. Its translation: CASSLRVSQETQYF.

This clonotype was detected many times. V gene TRBV3-1 combines with J gene TRBJ2-1; tentatively, D is TRBD2 (7 bases). Germline V gene lookup returns CDR1 LGHDT and CDR2 YNNKEL (reference sequence). CDR3 size: 12 residues. The germline V and J ends were trimmed by 4 bases and 9 bases, with 10 bases remaining between them. The DNA for the CDR3 is TGTGCCAGCAGCCGACGGGGGGCTGAGCAGTTCTTC. This sequence encodes CASSRRGAEQFF.

This clonotype was detected only a few times. The V gene is TRBV20-1, the J gene TRBJ2-5; 14 positions match TRBD2. Germline V lookup: CDR1 DFQATT, CDR2 SNEGSKA (reference sequence). The CDR3 sequence is 16 residues long. V shed 4 bases and J 1 base; nucleotides not matched to a gene: 5. The CDR3 sequence is CSAKGTSGGPQETQYF. Written as DNA, the CDR3 is TGCAGTGCTAAAGGGACTAGCGGGGGCCCCCAAGAGACCCAGTACTTC.

Regarding this clonotype: At one boundary the junction diverges from the germline segment, which might be a read error. The chain recombines TRBV20-1 with TRBJ2-6; weak D call: TRBD1 (5 bases). Germline assignment: CDR1 DFQATT and CDR2 SNEGSKA (reference sequence). The CDR3 is made up of 18 amino acids. CDR3 sequence reads: CSASMVPGQGSEANVLTF. CDR3 nucleotide sequence: TGCAGTGCTAGTATGGTCCCAGGGCAGGGATCTGAGGCCAACGTCCTGACTTTC.

This clonotype has a handful of counts. The chain links TRBV20-1 to TRBJ1-6; the D is unclear. The CDR3 is 13 residues long. Looked up from germline, CDR1 is DFQATT and CDR2 is SNEGSKA (reference sequence). The V and J ends lost 3 bases and 6 bases respectively, with 9 bases between them. The CDR3 protein is CSAREVVNSPLHF. Written as DNA, the CDR3 is TGCAGTGCTAGGGAGGTCGTTAATTCACCCCTCCACTTT.

The J gene is TRBJ2-2, the V gene TRBV27; 12 nucleotides line up with TRBD2. Germline assignment: CDR1 MNHEY and CDR2 SMNVEV (reference sequence). This CDR3 has 17 amino acids. Trimming cost V 0 bases and J 4 bases; bases outside gene matches: 3. CDR3 sequence (DNA): TGTGCCAGCAGTTTATCGACTAGCGGGAGCAGCACCGGGGAGCTGTTTTTT. Its protein product is CASSLSTSGSSTGELFF.

The rearrangement uses TRBV7-9 and TRBJ1-2; D not resolved. The CDR3 sequence is 12 residues long. The germline V and J ends were trimmed by 5 bases and 8 bases, with 12 bases remaining between them. Germline assignment: CDR1 SEHNR and CDR2 FQNEAQ (reference sequence). The CDR3, as DNA: TGTGCCAGCAGCATCATAGCCGTGGGCTACACCTTC. This translates into CASSIIAVGYTF.

This clonotype was counted a few times. The chain carries TRBV12-3 or TRBV12-4 and TRBJ1-2, with D perhaps matching TRBD1 (5 bases). V lost 3 bases and J lost 8, with 13 bases in between. The CDR3 is 13 amino acids. CDR3: CASSFRRAGGYTF. CDR3 nucleotide sequence: TGTGCCAGCAGTTTCCGCAGGGCGGGCGGCTACACCTTC.

The genes are TRBV4-3 and TRBJ2-3, with D perhaps matching TRBD2 (6 bases). The V end lost 0 bases, the J end lost 2 bases, and 6 bases lay between the germline ends. This CDR3 has 14 amino acids. The germline V gene has CDR1 LGHNA and CDR2 YSLEER. The CDR3 spells CASSQERDTDTQYF. CDR3 in DNA: TGCGCCAGCAGCCAAGAGCGGGACACAGATACGCAGTATTTT.

This clonotype occurred a few times. J is TRBJ2-1 and V is TRBV4-1; no firm D call. Germline-derived CDR1 and CDR2 are MGHRA and YSYEKL. The CDR3 sequence is 12 residues long. V was cut by 1 base and J by 8 bases, with 6 bases left in between. The CDR3 DNA follows: TGCGCCAGCAGCCAAGTTTTCCATGAGCAGTTCTTC. Its protein product is CASSQVFHEQFF.

CDR3 loop: CASMGGNTEAFF. The CDR3 nucleotides are TGTGCCAGCATGGGCGGGAACACTGAAGCTTTCTTT. The rearrangement uses TRBV3-1 and TRBJ1-1; D is ambiguous. The CDR3 contains 12 residues. Germline CDR1 is LGHDT and CDR2 is YNNKEL (reference sequence). V dropped 7 bases and J dropped 1 base, with 7 bases sitting between them.

The chain joins TRBV5-5 to TRBJ1-2, with D possibly matching TRBD1 (5 bases). The length of the CDR3 is 14 residues. V gave up 2 bases and J gave up 8 bases, with 16 bases separating them. Germline V lookup: CDR1 SGHKS, CDR2 YYEKEE (reference sequence). The CDR3: CASSFPSQGIGYTF. CDR3 DNA sequence: TGTGCCAGCAGCTTCCCGTCTCAGGGTATCGGCTACACCTTC.

This clonotype occurred a few times. The chain couples TRBV20-1 to TRBJ2-1, with D perhaps TRBD1 or TRBD2 (5 bases each). Per the germline V gene, CDR1 is DFQATT and CDR2 is SNEGSKA (reference sequence). The CDR3 contains 15 residues. V was shortened by 0 bases and J by 4 bases, with 13 bases between the two germline ends. Here the CDR3 DNA reads TGCAGTGCTAGAGATGTCGGGGACCCATACAATGAGCAGTTCTTC. Encoded protein: CSARDVGDPYNEQFF.

CDR3 in DNA: TGTGCCAGCAGCTTATTTGAGGAAAATGAGCAGTTCTTC. Translation: CASSLFEENEQFF. This rearrangement joins TRBV7-9 to TRBJ2-1, with unresolved D. The CDR3 contains 13 residues. Germline CDR1 is SEHNR and CDR2 is FQNEAQ (reference sequence). V was pared by 2 bases and J by 7 bases, with 9 bases between. Drawing the rest from reference TRBV7-9 and TRBJ2-1, the complete variable domain is DTGVSQNPRHKITKRGQNVTFRCDPISEHNRLYWYRQTLGQGPEFLTYFQNEAQLEKSRLLSDRFSAERPKGSFSTLEIQRTEQGDSAMYLCASSLFEENEQFFGPGTRLTVL.

This clonotype came up a few times. The chain carries TRBV18 and TRBJ2-7, with a tentative D call TRBD1 (5 bases). This CDR3 has 11 residues. Trimming shortened V by 5 bases and J by 6 bases, and 8 bases separated the two germline ends. Germline CDR1 reads KGHSH; CDR2 reads LQKENI. In DNA form, the CDR3 reads TGTGCCAGCTCAGGGCAGGGCGAGCAGTACTTC. Amino acid sequence: CASSGQGEQYF.

The chain carries TRBV20-1 and TRBJ2-1; D possibly uses TRBD1 or TRBD2 (5 bases each). Germline V gives CDR1 DFQATT, CDR2 SNEGSKA (reference sequence). CDR3 length: 17 residues. Trimming shortened V by 6 bases and J by 5 bases, and 26 bases separated the two germline ends. Here the CDR3 DNA reads TGCAGTGCCTACCCCTCAAGAGGGGAGAGCATGGACAATGAGCAGTTCTTC. It yields the protein CSAYPSRGESMDNEQFF.